The present entry profiles one T cell receptor beta chain with its context. Other DNA sequences in the same sample also yield this CDR3. The sample belongs to a study of shared clonotypes between healthy human individuals. The germline V and J ends were trimmed by 1 base and 0 bases, with 7 bases remaining between them. The CDR3 totals 15 residues. Germline values: CDR1 MGHRA, CDR2 YSYEKL. In the naive CD8 group, cells lacked CD45RO and were positively selected for CCR7, so terminally differentiated effector memory CD45RA+ cells were left out. The repertoire was sequenced with immunoSEQ multiplex PCR; TCRdb's copy has only in-frame clones and lacks some. This sample has roughly 2.1 million clones, with roughly 91% found just once.

The sample taken for sequencing was naive CD8+ T cells from PBMCs. The receptor comes from a man younger than 35 in good health. Some clones in this sample may be carry-over from other donors' samples. The rearrangement links TRBV4-1 to TRBJ2-1; the D is unclear. CDR3 sequence: CASSQVSSSYNEQFF. Written as DNA, the CDR3 is TGCGCCAGCAGCCAAGTGAGCAGCTCCTACAATGAGCAGTTCTTC.